These 9 T cell receptor beta chains originate from one sample sequenced in a study of T-cell reconstitution after alpha-beta-depleted transplantation in children (dated by TCRdb to 2016 to 2018). The library was generated by PCR. The run used an Illumina HiSeq 2500. TCR library preparation used molecular barcoding, with unique molecular identifiers applied to normalize quantification of the TCRbeta repertoire. TCRdb reworked the public reads: Q25 trimming with fastp, MiXCR clone assembly, productive beta chains retained. A single entry per CDR3 protein holds the most common genes and DNA from its merged rows. The sample has 200,000 to 250,000 distinct CDR3 sequences on record, around 7.5% of them singletons. The biggest ten clones account for nearly 6.5% of the sample. In the paper's terms, the treatment or condition label means: allogeneic hematopoietic cell transplantation with graft depleted of TCRalphabeta T cells and CD19 B cells.

The sequenced sample was PBMCs, mostly from graft donor cells, obtained 180 days after TCRalphabeta/CD19-depleted stem cell transplant. The receptors derive from a male patient younger than 18 who had a stem cell transplant for acute lymphoblastic leukemia, so the T cells may come from the graft donor.

V gene TRBV18 combines with J gene TRBJ1-3; D unclear. Germline values: CDR1 KGHSH, CDR2 LQKENI. The CDR3 is made up of 15 amino acids. V lost 1 base, J lost 6 bases, and 13 bases lay in between. The CDR3 loop reads CASSPQSVVENTIYF. The CDR3 coding sequence is TGTGCCAGCTCACCACAGTCTGTTGTCGAAAACACCATATATTTT. The complete variable domain, with remaining parts taken from reference TRBV18 and TRBJ1-3, reads NAGVMQNPRHLVRRRGQEARLRCSPMKGHSHVYWYRQLPEEGLKFMVYLQKENIIDESGMPKERFSAEFPKEGPSILRIQQVVRGDSAAYFCASSPQSVVENTIYFGEGSWLTVV.

This clonotype appeared a single time. The chain has TRBV20-1 and TRBJ2-7, with D tentatively TRBD1 (5 bases). The CDR3 loop spans 14 amino acids. Germline-derived CDR1 and CDR2 are DFQATT and SNEGSKA (reference sequence). V was shortened by 3 bases and J by 2 bases, with 14 bases between the two germline ends. The CDR3, as DNA: TGCAGTGCTAGTACCGACAGCAAAACCTACGAGCAGTACTTC. This codes for CSASTDSKTYEQYF.

In its sample, this clonotype is medium-sized. This rearrangement joins TRBV19 to TRBJ2-7, with D hard to call. Germline CDR1 LNHDA, CDR2 SQIVND (reference sequence). The length of the CDR3 is 15 residues. With 2 bases removed from V and 2 bases from J, the gap between germline ends came to 13 bases. The CDR3 protein is CASSIKAAPTYEQYF. The CDR3 DNA reads as TGTGCCAGTAGTATAAAGGCCGCCCCCACCTACGAGCAGTACTTC.

This clonotype was recorded at least ten times. The rearrangement joins TRBV20-1 to TRBJ1-5; a weak D match, TRBD1 (6 bases). The germline V gene encodes CDR1 DFQATT and CDR2 SNEGSKA (reference sequence). Trimming cost V 2 bases and J 0 bases, with 17 bases left between them. The CDR3 spans 17 residues. In nucleotides, the CDR3 is TGCAGTGCTAGACCCCGACAGGAATCATATAGCAATCAGCCCCAGCATTTT. Its protein is CSARPRQESYSNQPQHF.

This clonotype occurred many times. This chain joins TRBV24-1 and TRBJ1-1; D unresolved. Trimming shortened V by 9 bases and J by 8 bases, and 9 bases separated the two germline ends. The length of the CDR3 is 10 residues. CDR1 KGHDR and CDR2 SFDVKD come from the germline V gene. For the CDR3, the DNA is TGTGCCACCCCCCCAAGGGAAGCTTTCTTT. Protein: CATPPREAFF.

This clonotype was found many times. This chain links TRBV24-1 with TRBJ2-3; 8 nucleotides align to TRBD1. The trim removed 7 bases at V and 1 base at J, leaving 6 bases unmatched. This CDR3 comprises 15 residues. CDR1 and CDR2 (germline): KGHDR, SFDVKD. The CDR3 here is CATSVGQGGTDTQYF. In DNA form, the CDR3 reads TGTGCCACCAGCGTCGGACAGGGTGGCACAGATACGCAGTATTTT.

This clonotype was counted many times. V and J are TRBV21-1 and TRBJ2-1; the table calls TRBD1, which could not be checked here. TRBV21-1 is marked as a pseudogene. The CDR3 is 19 residues long. Here the CDR3 reads CASSKKGRPDRVPHNEQFF. DNA of the CDR3: TGTGCCAGCAGCAAAAAAGGAAGACCTGACAGGGTCCCCCACAATGAGCAGTTCTTC.

This clonotype was detected ten times or more. The genes are TRBV15 and TRBJ2-7, with 7 bases matching TRBD2. Per germline, CDR1 LNHNV and CDR2 YYDKDF (reference sequence). The ends lost 0 bases at V and 0 bases at J; junction bases unmatched: 11. This CDR3 region has 18 residues. The CDR3 bases are TGTGCCACCAGCAGAGATCTGGGTAGCGGGCCGAGCTCCTACGAGCAGTACTTC. Translated, it gives CATSRDLGSGPSSYEQYF.

The chain combines TRBV5-1 with TRBJ2-1; 7 bases align to TRBD2. The CDR3 length is 15 residues. Trimming at V came to 3 bases and at J to 3 bases, leaving 6 bases not matched to a gene. Germline CDR1 and CDR2: SGHRS and YFSETQ. In nucleotides, the CDR3 is TGCGCCAGCAGCTCTAGGGAGGGATTCTACAATGAGCAGTTCTTC. This translates into CASSSREGFYNEQFF. Full variable domain (remainder filled in from reference TRBV5-1 and TRBJ2-1): KAGVTQTPRYLIKTRGQQVTLSCSPISGHRSVSWYQQTPGQGLQFLFEYFSETQRNKGNFPGRFSGRQFSNSRSEMNVSTLELGDSALYLCASSSREGFYNEQFFGPGTRLTVL.